This is a list of T cell receptor beta chains from one sample in a study of T cells in Graves' hyperthyroidism and ophthalmopathy. TCRdb called the multiplex PCR reads again in MiXCR, with one record for every CDR3 protein. The sample lists about 590,000 distinct CDR3 sequences; approximately 15% were seen once. Sequenced: blood. These receptors all stem from a woman between 18 and 29 years old with Graves' ophthalmopathy. Both conserved end residues are part of each CDR3. D genes are given only for firm matches. A clone size is listed for some rows: how often the clone was seen (once, few, many), or a class if it is expanded.

clone size	V gene	J gene	D gene	CDR3 DNA	CDR3 protein
many	TRBV28	TRBJ2-7	NA	TGTGCCAGCAGTTTACCTGGGTCCGAGCAGTACTTC	CASSLPGSEQYF
NA	TRBV14	TRBJ1-1	TRBD1	TGTGCCAGCAGCCACGGACAGGGGGGAAGGAACACTGAAGCTTTCTTT	CASSHGQGGRNTEAFF
many	TRBV10-3	TRBJ1-2	NA	TGTGCCATCAAGGTGGCCGAGGCAGGGTATGGCTACACCTTC	CAIKVAEAGYGYTF
NA	TRBV4-3	TRBJ2-4	NA	TGCGCCAGCAGCGGTCAGGGGGCCAAAAACATTCAGTACTTC	CASSGQGAKNIQYF
many	TRBV10-3	TRBJ2-5	TRBD1	TGTGCCATCAGTGAGTCGGGGACAGGGGGCATAGAGACCCAGTACTTC	CAISESGTGGIETQYF
few	TRBV20-1	TRBJ1-2	NA	TGCAGTGCTTCCCCCCAGGGGACTAACTATGGCTACACCTTC	CSASPQGTNYGYTF
NA	TRBV19	TRBJ2-5	TRBD2	TGTGCCAGCGGGACTAGCGGGAGGAGGACCCCGGAGACCCAGTACTTC	CASGTSGRRTPETQYF
many	TRBV7-2	TRBJ2-7	NA	TGTGCCAGCAGCTTAAGGCTCGGCAGGTACGAGCAGTACTTC	CASSLRLGRYEQYF
NA	TRBV29-1	TRBJ2-5	NA	TGCAGCGTTGAAGATCTTGTCTGGTTGAGTTCTAGAGGGCAAGAGACCCAGTACTTC	CSVEDLVWLSSRGQETQYF
many	TRBV7-2	TRBJ2-3	NA	TGTGCCAGCAGCTTAGACCTTATCTGGGACTCTCAGTATTTT	CASSLDLIWDSQYF
NA	TRBV25-1	TRBJ2-1	NA	TGTGCCAGCAGTGACCTCGAACGTCCTACCTACAATGAGCAGTTCTTC	CASSDLERPTYNEQFF
many	TRBV20-1	TRBJ1-5	NA	TGCAGTGCTAGAGATTCGACAGGTCGCGATCAGGCCCAGCATTTT	CSARDSTGRDQAQHF
NA	TRBV27	TRBJ2-7	TRBD2	TGTGCCAGCTCGACTAGCGTATCCTACGAGCAGCACTTC	CASSTSVSYEQHF
few	TRBV6-1	TRBJ1-5	NA	TGTGCCAGCAAATCCCTAGGCAATCAGCCCCAGCATTTT	CASKSLGNQPQHF
few	TRBV4-3	TRBJ2-1	NA	TGCGCCAGTGCCCGACCGGCCGGACGGGGATATGAGCAGTTCTTC	CASARPAGRGYEQFF
many	TRBV28	TRBJ1-2	TRBD1	TGTGCCACCGGGACAGGTTATGGCTACACCTTC	CATGTGYGYTF
few	TRBV3-1	TRBJ2-6	NA	TGTGCCAGCAGCCAAGACCGACACCTCTCTGGGGCCAACGTCCTGACTTTC	CASSQDRHLSGANVLTF
few	TRBV12-3/TRBV12-4	TRBJ1-2	TRBD1	TGTGCCAGCAGTACGTGGACAGGGGGGGAAGGCTACACCTTC	CASSTWTGGEGYTF
many	TRBV2	TRBJ1-5	NA	TGTGCCAGCAGTCCTCTCATGGGGTTTGGGGTTTCGTCTCAGCCCCAGCATTTT	CASSPLMGFGVSSQPQHF
many	TRBV7-2	TRBJ2-7	NA	TGTGCCAGCAGCCCTAGTGGGGGGCCATACGAGCAGTACTTC	CASSPSGGPYEQYF
few	TRBV11-3	TRBJ2-5	NA	TGTGCCAGCAGCCGCTACGGGGCCCGCCAAGAGACCCAGTACTTC	CASSRYGARQETQYF
few	TRBV20-1	TRBJ2-1	NA	TGCAGTGCTAGAGATCGGCAGGGGAGGCCCGAGCAGTTCTTC	CSARDRQGRPEQFF
few	TRBV5-1	TRBJ2-5	NA	TGCGCCAGCAGCCTCCGGGGGGCCGGGGGCCTGAAGACCCAGTACTTC	CASSLRGAGGLKTQYF
many	TRBV28	TRBJ1-4	NA	TGTGCCAGCAGGGTGAGAAATGAAAAACTGTTTTTT	CASRVRNEKLFF
few	TRBV20-1	TRBJ1-4	NA	TGCGCCTCGGCCGGGGAAAAACTGTTTTTT	CASAGEKLFF
many	TRBV9	TRBJ2-7	NA	TGTGCCAGCAGCTCCCGCGGTGGCACTTACGAGCAGTACTTC	CASSSRGGTYEQYF
many	TRBV20-1	TRBJ2-3	NA	TGCAGTGCTAGGGGGGGGGGGCTAGCAGATACGCAGTATTTT	CSARGGGLADTQYF
many	TRBV20-1	TRBJ2-7	NA	TGCAGTGCTGCACGCAACCCCTACGAGCAGTACTTC	CSAARNPYEQYF
many	TRBV2	TRBJ1-3	NA	TGTGCCAGCAGTGAAAACGGCCCATACTCTGGAAACACCATATATTTT	CASSENGPYSGNTIYF
many	TRBV30	TRBJ2-5	TRBD2	TGTGCCTGGTCTGGGGGTAGCGGGGACATCAGGATCCAGTACTTC	CAWSGGSGDIRIQYF
few	TRBV4-1	TRBJ2-3	NA	TGCGCCAGCAGCCCTATTTCGGGGTTCGATACGCAGTATTTT	CASSPISGFDTQYF
once	TRBV6-9	TRBJ2-3	NA	TGTGCCAGCAGTTACGGGGGCCGGATGCCAGATACGCAGTATTTT	CASSYGGRMPDTQYF
many	TRBV6-1	TRBJ1-3	TRBD1	TGTGCCAGCCAGGGGGCTTATCTCTCTGGAAACACCATATATTTT	CASQGAYLSGNTIYF
many	TRBV20-1	TRBJ2-5	TRBD2	TGCAGTGCTGGGATGGCACTAGCGGCCCTAAAAGAGACCCAGTACTTC	CSAGMALAALKETQYF
NA	TRBV7-9	TRBJ2-5	NA	TGTGCCAGCAGCTCGGACAAGCACCAAGAGACCCAGTACTTC	CASSSDKHQETQYF
NA	TRBV6-1	TRBJ1-4	TRBD1	TGTGCCAGCAGTGGATCATTCCGGGACAGTAATGAAAAACTGTTTTTT	CASSGSFRDSNEKLFF